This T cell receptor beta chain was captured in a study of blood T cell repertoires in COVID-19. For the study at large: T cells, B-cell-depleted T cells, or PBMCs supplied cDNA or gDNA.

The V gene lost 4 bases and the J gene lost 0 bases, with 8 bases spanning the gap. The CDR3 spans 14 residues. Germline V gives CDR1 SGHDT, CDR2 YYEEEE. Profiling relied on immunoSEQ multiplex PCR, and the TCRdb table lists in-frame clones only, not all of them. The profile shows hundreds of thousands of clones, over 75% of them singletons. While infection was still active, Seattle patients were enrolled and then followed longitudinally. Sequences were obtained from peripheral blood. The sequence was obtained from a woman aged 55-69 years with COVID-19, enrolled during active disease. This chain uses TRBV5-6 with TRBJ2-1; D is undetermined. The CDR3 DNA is TGTGCCAGCAGCCCTGAGAGCTCCTACAATGAGCAGTTCTTC. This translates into CASSPESSYNEQFF. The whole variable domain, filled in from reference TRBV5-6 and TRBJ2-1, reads DAGVTQSPTHLIKTRGQQVTLRCSPKSGHDTVSWYQQALGQGPQFIFQYYEEEERQRGNFPDRFSGHQFPNYSSELNVNALLLGDSALYLCASSPESSYNEQFFGPGTRLTVL.